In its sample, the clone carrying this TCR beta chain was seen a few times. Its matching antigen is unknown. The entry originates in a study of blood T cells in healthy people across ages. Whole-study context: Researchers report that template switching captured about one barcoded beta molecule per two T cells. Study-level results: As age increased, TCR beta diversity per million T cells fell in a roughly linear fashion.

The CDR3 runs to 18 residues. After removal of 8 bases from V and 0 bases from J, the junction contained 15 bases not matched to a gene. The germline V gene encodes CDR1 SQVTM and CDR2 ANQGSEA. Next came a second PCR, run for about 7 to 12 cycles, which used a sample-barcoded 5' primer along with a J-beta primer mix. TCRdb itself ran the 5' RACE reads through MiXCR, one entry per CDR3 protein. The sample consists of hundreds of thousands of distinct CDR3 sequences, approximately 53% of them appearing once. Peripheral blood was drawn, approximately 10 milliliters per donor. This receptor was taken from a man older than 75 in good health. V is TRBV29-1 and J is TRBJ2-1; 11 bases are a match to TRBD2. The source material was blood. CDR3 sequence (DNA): TGCAGCTTCCCTCGGGTAGCGGGAGGGCCCGGCTCCTACAATGAGCAGTTCTTC. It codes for CSFPRVAGGPGSYNEQFF.